The TCR beta chain under discussion was sequenced for a study of blood T cells in healthy people across ages. Notes on the study in general: The authors considered diversity estimates from one million T cells to be underestimates. Unsorted PBMC input precluded a conclusive naive versus antigen-experienced comparison.

A J-beta primer mix and a sample-barcoded 5' primer were used in a second PCR of roughly 7 to 12 cycles. Each cDNA molecule, via a template-switch adaptor with 12 random nucleotides, was tagged. TCRdb processed the 5' RACE reads anew with MiXCR; each CDR3 protein has one entry. This sample has roughly 1.5 million distinct CDR3 sequences; roughly two fifths occur once, and the top ten carry about 4%. This clonotype was recorded a few times. What it binds is unknown. Each sample provided at least 5 micrograms of extracted total RNA. Sequencing input: blood. The receptor's source is a woman under 30 in good health.

CDR3 DNA: TGTGCCAGCAGCCACCGGGACAGGGGTATTCTAAGCTCCTACAATGAGCAGTTCTTC. As protein: CASSHRDRGILSSYNEQFF. V gene TRBV12-3 or TRBV12-4 combines with J gene TRBJ2-1, with 10 bases identical to TRBD1. CDR3 length: 19 amino acids. J gave up 0 bases and V 6 bases, and 14 bases lay outside the gene matches.